This paragraph covers one T cell receptor (beta chain) sequence. As to time point: newly diagnosed GD, antithyroid drugs for less than 3 months. PBMC-extracted RNA yielded the TCR library. The source of the sample is a study of regulatory T cells in long-lasting Graves disease. Germline CDR1 ENHRY, CDR2 SYGVKD. The CDR3 runs 16 residues. V lost 4 bases and J 6 bases, leaving 18 bases between the germline ends. Combining iRepertoire HTBI primers with Arm-PCR of CDR3 regions, the authors built TCR beta libraries. TCRdb processed the multiplex PCR reads anew with MiXCR; each CDR3 protein has one entry. The table has 450,000 to 600,000 distinct CDR3 sequences, 16% seen once. A further study also used this sample, focusing on T cells in Graves' hyperthyroidism and ophthalmopathy. As reported in that work: Exclusion of a patient resulted from uncontrolled infection, other autoimmune disease, pregnancy or lactation.

The material was peripheral blood mononuclear cells (PBMCs), obtained at new diagnosis, from a patient treated with antithyroid drugs. This clonotype was sampled from a man aged 35 to 55 with Graves disease. V is TRBV10-3 and J is TRBJ2-2; D is tentatively TRBD1 or TRBD2 (6 bases each). The CDR3 DNA sequence: TGTGCCATCAGTGCCCGGACCCAGGGGAGGTCCGGGGAGCTGTTTTTT. It translates to CAISARTQGRSGELFF.